This TCR beta chain was captured by sequencing in a study of CD8+ T cells in alopecia areata. Study results and limitations: TCR sharing across patients was less clear than in mice, possibly HLA-related. Scalp specimens additionally yield sequences from normal skin's resident alphabeta T cells.

Germline V gene sequence: CDR1 SNHLY, CDR2 FYNNEI. The length of the CDR3 is 14 residues. The V segment lost 8 bases and the J segment 5 bases; nucleotides outside the gene matches: 7. cDNA reverse transcribed from extracted RNA served as the sequencing template. Assay used: immunoSEQ multiplex PCR; TCRdb lists only in-frame clones, some missing. The repertoire consists of approximately 150,000 clones, with approximately 56% occurring once and the leading ten covering 36%. Of note for this clone: Its cognate antigen is unknown.

Cell sorting was applied to PBMCs, and CD4+ and CD8+ T cells were collected. The chain is built from TRBV2 and TRBJ2-1; 9 bases line up with TRBD1. This TCR was sampled from a human donor in good health. Sequenced: CD8+ T cells sorted from blood. CDR3 DNA: TGTGCCAGCCCTAGACGGGACAGGGACAATGAGCAGTTCTTC. Protein: CASPRRDRDNEQFF.